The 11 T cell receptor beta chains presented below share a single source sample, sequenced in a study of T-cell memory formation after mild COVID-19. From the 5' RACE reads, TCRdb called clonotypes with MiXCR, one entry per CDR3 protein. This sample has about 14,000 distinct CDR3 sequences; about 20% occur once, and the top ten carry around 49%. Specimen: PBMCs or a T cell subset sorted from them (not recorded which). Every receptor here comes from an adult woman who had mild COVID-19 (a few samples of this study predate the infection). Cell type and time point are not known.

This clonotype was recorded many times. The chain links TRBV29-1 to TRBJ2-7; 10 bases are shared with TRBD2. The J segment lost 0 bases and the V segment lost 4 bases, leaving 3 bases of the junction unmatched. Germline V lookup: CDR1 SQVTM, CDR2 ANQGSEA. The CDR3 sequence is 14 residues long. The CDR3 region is CSVGPSGGSYEQYF. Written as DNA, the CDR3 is TGCAGCGTTGGACCTAGCGGGGGCTCCTACGAGCAGTACTTC.

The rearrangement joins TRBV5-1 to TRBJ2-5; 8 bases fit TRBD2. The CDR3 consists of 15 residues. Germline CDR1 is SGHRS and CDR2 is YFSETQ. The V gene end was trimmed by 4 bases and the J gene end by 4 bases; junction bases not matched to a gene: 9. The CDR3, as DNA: TGCGCCAGCAGCATGGGACTAGTGAGTGGAGAGACCCAGTACTTC. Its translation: CASSMGLVSGETQYF.

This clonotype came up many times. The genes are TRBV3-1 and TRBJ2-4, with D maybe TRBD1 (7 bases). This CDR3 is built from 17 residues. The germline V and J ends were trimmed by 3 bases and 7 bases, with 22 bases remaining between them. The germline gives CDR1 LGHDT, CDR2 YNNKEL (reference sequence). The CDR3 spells CASSHRRETGLGNIQYF. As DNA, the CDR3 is TGTGCCAGCAGCCACCGCCGGGAGACAGGGTTGGGGAACATTCAGTACTTC.

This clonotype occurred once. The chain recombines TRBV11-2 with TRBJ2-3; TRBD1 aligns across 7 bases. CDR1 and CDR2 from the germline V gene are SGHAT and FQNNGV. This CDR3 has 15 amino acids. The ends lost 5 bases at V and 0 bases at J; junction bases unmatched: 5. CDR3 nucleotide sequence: TGTGCCAGCAGCGTCCGGGACAGAAGCACAGATACGCAGTATTTT. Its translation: CASSVRDRSTDTQYF.

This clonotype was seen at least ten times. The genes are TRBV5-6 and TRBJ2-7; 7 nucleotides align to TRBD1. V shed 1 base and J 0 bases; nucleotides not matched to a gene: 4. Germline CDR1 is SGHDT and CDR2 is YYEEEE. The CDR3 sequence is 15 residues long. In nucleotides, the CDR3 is TGTGCCAGCAGCTTGCCGACAGGGATCTCCTACGAGCAGTACTTC. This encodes CASSLPTGISYEQYF.

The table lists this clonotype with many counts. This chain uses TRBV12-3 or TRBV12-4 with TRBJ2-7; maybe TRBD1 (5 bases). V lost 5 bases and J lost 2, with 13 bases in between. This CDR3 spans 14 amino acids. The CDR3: CASSVGDSPYEQYF. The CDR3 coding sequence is TGTGCCAGCAGTGTCGGAGACAGTCCCTACGAGCAGTACTTC.

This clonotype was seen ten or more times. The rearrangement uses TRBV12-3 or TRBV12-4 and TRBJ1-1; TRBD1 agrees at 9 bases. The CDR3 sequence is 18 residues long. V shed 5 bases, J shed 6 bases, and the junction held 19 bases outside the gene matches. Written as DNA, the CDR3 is TGTGCCAGCAGTCCCATTCTGGGACAGGGTGAGGCAGTCGCTGAAGCTTTCTTT. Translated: CASSPILGQGEAVAEAFF.

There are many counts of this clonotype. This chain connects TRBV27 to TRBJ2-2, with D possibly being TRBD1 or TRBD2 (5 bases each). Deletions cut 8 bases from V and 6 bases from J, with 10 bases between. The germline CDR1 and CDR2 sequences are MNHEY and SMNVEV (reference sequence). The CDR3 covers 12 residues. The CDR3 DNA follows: TGTGCCAGCCGAGGGACGCCCGGGGAGCTGTTTTTT. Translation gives CASRGTPGELFF.

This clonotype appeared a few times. The CDR3 here is CASSRGGNQPQHF. The CDR3 coding sequence is TGTGCCAGTAGTCGTGGGGGAAATCAGCCCCAGCATTTT. V usage is TRBV19 and J usage is TRBJ1-5; possible D gene TRBD1, 5 bases. The V and J ends lost 5 bases and 4 bases respectively, with 9 bases between them. This CDR3 is 13 amino acids long. The germline V gene encodes CDR1 LNHDA and CDR2 SQIVND (reference sequence). The full variable domain, with the rest looked up from reference TRBV19 and TRBJ1-5, is DGGITQSPKYLFRKEGQNVTLSCEQNLNHDAMYWYRQDPGQGLRLIYYSQIVNDFQKGDIAEGYSVSREKKESFPLTVTSAQKNPTAFYLCASSRGGNQPQHFGDGTRLSIL.

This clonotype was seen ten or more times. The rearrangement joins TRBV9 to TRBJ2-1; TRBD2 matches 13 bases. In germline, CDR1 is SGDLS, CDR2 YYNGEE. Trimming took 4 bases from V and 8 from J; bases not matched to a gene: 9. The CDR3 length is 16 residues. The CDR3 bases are TGTGCCAGCAGCTTACGGACTAGCGGGAGTCTCGATGAGCAGTTCTTC. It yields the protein CASSLRTSGSLDEQFF.

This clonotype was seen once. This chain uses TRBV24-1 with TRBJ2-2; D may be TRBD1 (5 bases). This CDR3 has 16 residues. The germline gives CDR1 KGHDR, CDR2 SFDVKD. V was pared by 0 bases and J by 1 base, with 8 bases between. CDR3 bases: TGTGCCACCAGTGATTTGAGGACATGGAACACCGGGGAGCTGTTTTTT. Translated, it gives CATSDLRTWNTGELFF.